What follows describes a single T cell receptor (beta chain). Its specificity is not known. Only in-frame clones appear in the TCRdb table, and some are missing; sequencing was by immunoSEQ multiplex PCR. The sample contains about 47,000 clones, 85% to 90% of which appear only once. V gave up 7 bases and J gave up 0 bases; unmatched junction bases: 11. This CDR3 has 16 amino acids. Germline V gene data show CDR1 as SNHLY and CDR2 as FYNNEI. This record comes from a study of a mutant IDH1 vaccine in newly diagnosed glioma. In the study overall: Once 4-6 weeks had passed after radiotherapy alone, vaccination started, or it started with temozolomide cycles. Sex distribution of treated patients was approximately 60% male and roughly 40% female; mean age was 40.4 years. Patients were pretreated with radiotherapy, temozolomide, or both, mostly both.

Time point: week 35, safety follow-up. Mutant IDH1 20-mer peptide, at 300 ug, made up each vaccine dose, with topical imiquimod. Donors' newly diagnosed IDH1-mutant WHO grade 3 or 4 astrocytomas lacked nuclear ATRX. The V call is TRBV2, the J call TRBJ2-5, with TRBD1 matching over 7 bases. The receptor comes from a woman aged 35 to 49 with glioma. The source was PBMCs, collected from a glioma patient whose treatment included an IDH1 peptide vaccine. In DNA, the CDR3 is TGTGCCAGCACTCGCCTCAGGACAGGAAACCAAGAGACCCAGTACTTC. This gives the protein CASTRLRTGNQETQYF.